One and the same sample provided the 23 T cell receptor beta chains below, sequenced in a study of blood T cells in healthy people across ages (dated by TCRdb to the mid-2010s). The protocol used for the library was 5' RACE. The run used an Illumina HiSeq 2500. A second PCR of roughly 7 to 11 cycles was performed with a sample-barcoded 5' primer and a J-beta primer mix. TCRdb ran its own pipeline on the public reads, namely fastp trimming at Q25 and MiXCR clone calling, and kept in-frame beta chains. Identical CDR3 proteins give one entry, which carries the most common genes and DNA. This sample is represented by around 1,600,000 distinct CDR3 sequences; 42% of them were singletons. Roughly 3.7% of the sample is in the top ten clones. The material sequenced was blood. Receptors were obtained from a woman between 18 and 29 years old in good health.

V gene TRBV6-6 combines with J gene TRBJ2-1; no firm D call. The CDR3 totals 15 residues. Germline V gives CDR1 MNHNY, CDR2 SVGAGI (reference sequence). V lost 6 bases and J lost 0, with 12 bases in between. The DNA for the CDR3 is TGTGCCAGCAGCTCCGACTTGCTCTCCTACAATGAGCAGTTCTTC. This sequence encodes CASSSDLLSYNEQFF.

The chain is built from TRBV25-1 and TRBJ2-1; weak D call: TRBD1 (5 bases). The germline CDR1 and CDR2 sequences are MGHDK and SYGVNS. This CDR3 region has 12 residues. Between the trimmed V and J ends, which lost 5 bases and 9 bases, there was a span of 11 bases. The CDR3 sequence: CASSQDMGEQFF. CDR3 sequence (DNA): TGTGCCAGCAGTCAGGACATGGGTGAGCAGTTCTTC.

The genes are TRBV4-3 and TRBJ2-5; D is unclear. V was shortened by 3 bases and J by 5 bases, with 16 bases between the two germline ends. This CDR3 spans 15 amino acids. Germline V lookup: CDR1 LGHNA, CDR2 YSLEER. The CDR3 DNA is TGCGCCAGCAGCCATCAAGCGTTTGTTTTCGAGACCCAGTACTTC. Translated, it gives CASSHQAFVFETQYF.

V and J are TRBV7-9 and TRBJ2-7; D perhaps matches TRBD2 (6 bases). The CDR3 loop spans 14 amino acids. Trimming took 1 base from V and 5 from J, leaving 12 bases between them. Germline loops: CDR1 SEHNR, CDR2 FQNEAQ (reference sequence). CDR3 DNA sequence: TGTGCCAGCAGCTTAGGGGGGGTCCACGACGAGCAGTACTTC. Its protein is CASSLGGVHDEQYF.

This clonotype was seen a few times. The rearrangement links TRBV12-3 or TRBV12-4 to TRBJ2-3; D may match TRBD1 or TRBD2 (5 bases each). CDR3 length: 14 amino acids. V lost 3 bases to trimming and J lost 4 bases, with 11 bases between them. CDR3 in amino acids: CASSFGGVPDTQYF. CDR3 coding DNA: TGTGCCAGCAGTTTTGGGGGAGTACCAGATACGCAGTATTTT.

This clonotype is a singleton in its sample. This chain uses TRBV27 with TRBJ1-1, with D possibly TRBD1 on 5 matching bases. Trimming took off 1 base at V and 1 base at J, with 13 bases between the two ends. Per the germline V gene, CDR1 is MNHEY and CDR2 is SMNVEV (reference sequence). This CDR3 is built from 16 residues. CDR3 sequence: CASSLWAGSPNTEAFF. The CDR3 bases are TGTGCCAGCAGTTTATGGGCAGGGTCCCCGAACACTGAAGCTTTCTTT.

Points on this clonotype: A read error may produce the germline difference seen at one junction end. This rearrangement joins TRBV6-6 to TRBJ1-1; D remains unclear. Germline V lookup: CDR1 MNHNY, CDR2 SVGAGI (reference sequence). The CDR3 has 10 amino acids. This CDR3 reads CVSSYEEAFF. CDR3 nucleotides: TGTGTCAGCAGTTACGAAGAAGCTTTCTTT.

The chain uses TRBV12-3 or TRBV12-4 and TRBJ2-5, with TRBD2 identical over 14 bases. Germline trimming cut 4 bases from V and 11 bases from J; bases unmatched to any gene: 21. The CDR3 consists of 19 residues. The CDR3 region is CASSSGLAGGPYSYNEQYF. For the CDR3, the DNA is TGTGCCAGCAGTTCTGGACTAGCGGGGGGACCCTACTCCTACAATGAGCAGTACTTC.

This rearrangement joins TRBV7-6 to TRBJ2-3; D ambiguous. V was trimmed by 5 bases and J by 8 bases, leaving 14 bases between them. Germline-derived CDR1 and CDR2 are SGHVS and FNYEAQ. This CDR3 spans 13 amino acids. The CDR3 loop reads CASSALTGRTQYF. CDR3 DNA: TGTGCCAGCAGCGCCCTCACCGGGCGTACGCAGTATTTT.

V usage is TRBV6-6 and J usage is TRBJ2-1; a possible D gene is TRBD2 (6 bases). The V and J ends lost 7 bases and 13 bases respectively, with 20 bases between them. Germline V gene data show CDR1 as MNHNY and CDR2 as SVGAGI (reference sequence). The CDR3 is 13 residues long. The CDR3 bases are TGTGCCAGCAATAGGGTCGGGAGCGAGACCCAGTTCTTC. The encoded protein is CASNRVGSETQFF.

This clonotype was observed a single time. J is TRBJ1-4 and V is TRBV2; D gene unclear. This CDR3 comprises 13 residues. Germline CDR1 reads SNHLY; CDR2 reads FYNNEI. V lost 7 bases to trimming and J lost 6 bases, with 12 bases between them. The CDR3 loop is CASIGGVDEKLFF. In DNA form, the CDR3 reads TGTGCCAGCATTGGAGGCGTAGATGAAAAACTGTTTTTT.

This clonotype was seen a few times. The J gene is TRBJ2-1, the V gene TRBV27; 9 bases line up with TRBD1. The germline gives CDR1 MNHEY, CDR2 SMNVEV (reference sequence). With V trimmed by 1 base and J by 5 bases, 3 bases remained unmatched. The CDR3 totals 15 residues. CDR3 amino acids: CASSLLGTGHNEQFF. The DNA of the CDR3 is TGTGCCAGCAGTTTATTAGGGACAGGGCACAATGAGCAGTTCTTC.

Only a few counts were recorded for this clonotype. The rearrangement links TRBV29-1 to TRBJ2-3; D unresolved. V was shortened by 3 bases and J by 2 bases, with 6 bases between the two germline ends. In germline, CDR1 is SQVTM, CDR2 ANQGSEA. The CDR3 runs to 12 residues. CDR3 sequence: CSVDSYTDTQYF. In DNA form, the CDR3 reads TGCAGCGTTGACAGTTACACAGATACGCAGTATTTT.

The V call is TRBV6-5, the J call TRBJ2-3, with 14 bases aligning to TRBD2. The V gene's germline CDR1 is MNHEY and CDR2 SVGAGI. The CDR3 extends over 15 amino acids. V lost 6 bases and J lost 6; bases outside the gene matches: 5. CDR3 loop: CASRKGLAGADTQYF. Written as DNA, the CDR3 is TGTGCCAGCAGAAAGGGACTAGCGGGAGCGGATACGCAGTATTTT.

The V gene is TRBV29-1, the J gene TRBJ1-2; no clear D gene. The CDR3 covers 16 residues. Germline V gene sequence: CDR1 SQVTM, CDR2 ANQGSEA. V lost 1 base and J lost 9, with 24 bases in between. CDR3 region: CSVEVFSEYLPGCYTF. The CDR3 DNA sequence: TGCAGCGTTGAAGTTTTCAGTGAATACCTGCCTGGTTGCTACACCTTC.

This clonotype was detected a few times. This rearrangement joins TRBV4-1 to TRBJ2-4; 9 positions agree with TRBD2. CDR1 and CDR2 (germline): MGHRA, YSYEKL. The CDR3 has 15 amino acids. Trimming cost V 1 base and J 15 bases; bases outside gene matches: 13. CDR3 region: CASSQAERGARVLYF. CDR3 nucleotide sequence: TGCGCCAGCAGCCAAGCGGAGCGGGGGGCCCGGGTTTTGTACTTC.

A remark on this clonotype: An end of the junction differs from the germline gene, which may be a read error. The chain couples TRBV5-1 to TRBJ1-1; D unclear. This CDR3 region has 14 residues. Germline CDR1 SGHRS, CDR2 YFSETQ. The CDR3 DNA sequence: TGCACCAGCAGCTTGGCACAAACGAACACTGAAGCTTTCTTT. It translates to CTSSLAQTNTEAFF.

The V call is TRBV5-1, the J call TRBJ2-7; D may match TRBD1 or TRBD2 (5 bases each). The germline gives CDR1 SGHRS, CDR2 YFSETQ. This CDR3 region has 13 residues. The V end lost 9 bases, the J end lost 3 bases, and 16 bases lay between the germline ends. CDR3 nucleotide sequence: TGCGCCAACAGTCGGGACGGTCTCTACGAGCAGTACTTC. It yields the protein CANSRDGLYEQYF.

This clonotype was counted only a few times. The CDR3 DNA is TGCGCCAGCAGCCCGGGACTAGCGGGCGAAGTGTACTTC. Translating gives CASSPGLAGEVYF. The chain carries TRBV5-1 and TRBJ2-7; 12 bases are shared with TRBD2. The CDR3 has 13 amino acids. Germline trimming cut 4 bases from V and 12 bases from J; bases unmatched to any gene: 8. Germline lookup yields CDR1 SGHRS and CDR2 YFSETQ. The full variable domain, in which reference TRBV5-1 and TRBJ2-7 provide the parts outside the CDR3, is KAGVTQTPRYLIKTRGQQVTLSCSPISGHRSVSWYQQTPGQGLQFLFEYFSETQRNKGNFPGRFSGRQFSNSRSEMNVSTLELGDSALYLCASSPGLAGEVYFGPGTRLTVT.

This sequence joins TRBV29-1 and TRBJ1-1, with TRBD1 identical over 9 bases. The CDR3 length is 14 residues. The V gene's germline CDR1 is SQVTM and CDR2 ANQGSEA. The V gene end was trimmed by 0 bases and the J gene end by 14 bases; junction bases not matched to a gene: 13. CDR3 region: CSVEDGGTGMEWFF. The CDR3 bases are TGCAGCGTTGAAGATGGCGGGACAGGGATGGAGTGGTTCTTT.

To note about this clonotype: A junction boundary mismatches the germline segment, possibly from a read error. V gene TRBV7-6 combines with J gene TRBJ2-1; maybe TRBD2 (5 bases). CDR3 length: 13 residues. CDR1 SGHVS and CDR2 FNYEAQ come from the germline V gene. The CDR3 reads CASSVVGENEQFF. The CDR3 region has the DNA TGTGCTAGCAGCGTAGTTGGGGAGAATGAGCAGTTCTTT.

V is TRBV9 and J is TRBJ2-4; 7 bases match TRBD1. The end of the DNA fits TRBJ2-7 better, so the J call may be wrong. Germline V gives CDR1 SGDLS, CDR2 YYNGEE. The CDR3 totals 16 residues. In DNA, the CDR3 is TGTGCCAGCAGCGTAGCCCCGGACAGGATCCACTACGAGCAGTACTTC. Its translation: CASSVAPDRIHYEQYF.

The J gene is TRBJ1-5, the V gene TRBV5-6, with 7 bases aligning to TRBD1. The germline V gene encodes CDR1 SGHDT and CDR2 YYEEEE. The junction had 10 bases not matched to a gene; V was cut back by 2 bases and J by 5 bases. This CDR3 has 16 residues. In DNA, the CDR3 is TGTGCCAGCAGCTTCCGAGGGGGCGCGAAACATCAGCCCCAGCATTTT. It is translated as CASSFRGGAKHQPQHF.